One sample yielded the 15 T cell receptor beta chains listed below, sequenced in a study of cytomegalovirus exposure and HLA in healthy donors. The PCR made use of 60 Vbeta and 13 Jbeta primers. Sequencing was performed with immunoSEQ multiplex PCR; in TCRdb, only in-frame clones are kept and a portion is missing. The sample shows roughly 160,000 clones, approximately 81% of them seen only once. Sequencing input: PBMCs. The source of these receptors is a male donor in good health and CMV-seronegative.

The CDR3 region is CASSDFLTGGGSTDTQYF. DNA of the CDR3: TGTGCCAGCAGTGACTTTTTAACAGGGGGCGGGAGCACAGATACGCAGTATTTT. The gene calls are TRBV28 and TRBJ2-3, with 9 bases fitting TRBD1. The CDR3 is made up of 18 amino acids. The ends lost 5 bases at V and 0 bases at J; junction bases unmatched: 12. Germline lookup yields CDR1 MDHEN and CDR2 SYDVKM.

The rearrangement joins TRBV5-1 to TRBJ2-2, with a tentative D call TRBD1 (6 bases). The ends were cut back, 2 bases at V and 0 bases at J, with 14 bases in the middle. The CDR3 is made up of 17 amino acids. Per the germline V gene, CDR1 is SGHRS and CDR2 is YFSETQ. CDR3 sequence (DNA): TGCGCCAGCAGCTTATACCGGGACAACGCGAACACCGGGGAGCTGTTTTTT. Translating it yields CASSLYRDNANTGELFF.

This clone was recorded once. This chain connects TRBV7-6 to TRBJ1-1; 8 bases are a match to TRBD1. V gave up 0 bases and J gave up 0 bases; unmatched junction bases: 12. The germline gives CDR1 SGHVS, CDR2 FNYEAQ. The CDR3 runs to 19 residues. The CDR3, as DNA: TGTGCCAGCAGCTTAGCGCGGACAGGGCTGGGAAGAATGAACACTGAAGCTTTCTTT. The encoded protein is CASSLARTGLGRMNTEAFF.

The V gene is TRBV10-3, the J gene TRBJ2-7, with 9 nucleotides matching TRBD1. The CDR3 totals 12 residues. CDR1 is ENHRY and CDR2 is SYGVKD in the germline V gene. The junction had 3 bases not matched to a gene; V was cut back by 6 bases and J by 6 bases. The CDR3 sequence: CAIRGTGTEQYF. The CDR3 coding sequence is TGTGCCATCAGAGGGACAGGGACCGAGCAGTACTTC.

The chain carries TRBV7-9 and TRBJ2-3; 9 bases are shared with TRBD1. Looked up from germline, CDR1 is SEHNR and CDR2 is FQNEAQ (reference sequence). The J segment lost 3 bases and the V segment lost 2 bases, leaving 6 bases of the junction unmatched. The CDR3 covers 16 residues. Written as DNA, the CDR3 is TGTGCCAGCAGCTTACCTAGGACAGGGGTAACAGATACGCAGTATTTT. Protein sequence: CASSLPRTGVTDTQYF. Drawing the rest from reference TRBV7-9 and TRBJ2-3, the complete variable domain is DTGVSQNPRHKITKRGQNVTFRCDPISEHNRLYWYRQTLGQGPEFLTYFQNEAQLEKSRLLSDRFSAERPKGSFSTLEIQRTEQGDSAMYLCASSLPRTGVTDTQYFGPGTRLTVL.

The chain couples TRBV7-8 to TRBJ2-1; D gene uncertain. Germline V gives CDR1 SGHVS, CDR2 FQNEAQ. The length of the CDR3 is 16 residues. V was clipped by 1 base and J by 4 bases, with 14 bases between them. CDR3 in amino acids: CASSLDSPSGYNEQFF. The CDR3 nucleotides are TGTGCCAGCAGCTTAGATAGTCCCTCGGGTTACAATGAGCAGTTCTTC.

The chain combines TRBV7-8 with TRBJ2-4; 8 nucleotides match TRBD1. V shed 5 bases, J shed 2 bases, and the junction held 5 bases outside the gene matches. From germline, CDR1 is SGHVS and CDR2 FQNEAQ. The CDR3 has 15 residues. The CDR3 DNA reads as TGTGCCAGCAGCAGGACAGGGATTTCCAAAAACATTCAGTACTTC. The encoded protein is CASSRTGISKNIQYF.

This chain uses TRBV2 with TRBJ1-3; no firm D call. V was trimmed by 1 base and J by 3 bases, leaving 10 bases between them. Germline loops: CDR1 SNHLY, CDR2 FYNNEI. CDR3 length: 15 amino acids. The CDR3, as DNA: TGTGCCAGCAGTGAAGAGGCCGGGGTTGGAAACACCATATATTTT. It translates to CASSEEAGVGNTIYF.

V is TRBV5-1 and J is TRBJ2-5; 7 positions agree with TRBD1. V lost 2 bases to trimming and J lost 5 bases; unmatched junction nucleotides: 6. Germline values: CDR1 SGHRS, CDR2 YFSETQ. This CDR3 has 14 residues. The CDR3 is CASSLDTGAETQYF. In DNA, the CDR3 is TGCGCCAGCAGCTTAGACACAGGGGCCGAGACCCAGTACTTC. Looking up the rest from reference TRBV5-1 and TRBJ2-5 gives the full variable domain: KAGVTQTPRYLIKTRGQQVTLSCSPISGHRSVSWYQQTPGQGLQFLFEYFSETQRNKGNFPGRFSGRQFSNSRSEMNVSTLELGDSALYLCASSLDTGAETQYFGPGTRLLVL.

This clone was seen only once. The chain has TRBV7-2 and TRBJ2-3; the D is unclear. V shed 2 bases and J shed 5 bases, with 8 bases lying between them. In germline, CDR1 is SGHTA, CDR2 FQGNSA. The CDR3 contains 13 residues. The chain's CDR3 is CASSLTHGDTQYF. CDR3 in DNA: TGTGCCAGCAGCTTAACCCACGGAGATACGCAGTATTTT.

The J gene is TRBJ2-1, the V gene TRBV10-3, with TRBD2 identical over 13 bases. With V trimmed by 2 bases and J by 4 bases, 11 bases remained unmatched. The CDR3 loop spans 19 amino acids. Germline CDR1 reads ENHRY; CDR2 reads SYGVKD. The CDR3 spells CAISELGTSGILGYNEQFF. In DNA, the CDR3 is TGTGCCATCAGTGAGCTGGGGACTAGCGGGATTCTTGGGTACAATGAGCAGTTCTTC.

The chain joins TRBV7-9 to TRBJ2-1, with a possible D match to TRBD2 (5 bases). The V gene's germline CDR1 is SEHNR and CDR2 FQNEAQ (reference sequence). V was trimmed by 2 bases and J by 0 bases, leaving 11 bases between them. There are 16 residues in the CDR3. The CDR3 DNA reads TGTGCCAGCAGCTTAATAACGGGGAGCTCCTACAATGAGCAGTTCTTC. Residues: CASSLITGSSYNEQFF.

V gene TRBV28 combines with J gene TRBJ2-7, with TRBD2 identical over 7 bases. Per germline, CDR1 MDHEN and CDR2 SYDVKM. The CDR3 sequence is 13 residues long. J lost 6 bases, V lost 8 bases, and 10 bases had no gene match. DNA of the CDR3: TGTGCCAGCTGGCGGGGGAGGGCGGGCGAGCAGTACTTC. Translation: CASWRGRAGEQYF.

The chain recombines TRBV5-6 with TRBJ2-7; a possible D gene is TRBD2 (5 bases). Trimming cost V 4 bases and J 5 bases, with 13 bases left between them. The V gene's germline CDR1 is SGHDT and CDR2 YYEEEE. The CDR3 sequence is 13 residues long. CDR3 sequence (DNA): TGTGCCAGCAGCCCAACTAGTGGAAACGAGCAGTACTTC. Residues: CASSPTSGNEQYF.

The CDR3: CASSKRGQGITGELFF. In DNA, the CDR3 is TGTGCCAGTAGTAAAAGGGGACAGGGGATCACCGGGGAGCTGTTTTTT. The J gene is TRBJ2-2, the V gene TRBV19; 10 positions match TRBD1. Germline-derived CDR1 and CDR2 are LNHDA and SQIVND (reference sequence). The CDR3 runs to 16 residues. After removal of 4 bases from V and 4 bases from J, the junction contained 6 bases not matched to a gene.